The 22 T cell receptor beta chains in this list originate from one sample, sequenced in a study of cytomegalovirus exposure and HLA in healthy donors. 60 Vbeta and 13 Jbeta primers were used in PCR. Assay used: immunoSEQ multiplex PCR; TCRdb lists only in-frame clones, some missing. The data contain roughly 120,000 clones, 8% to 10% of them singletons. The sample taken for sequencing was PBMCs. Source of these receptors: a man aged 25-45 years in good health and CMV-seronegative.

This clone was seen a few times. This chain joins TRBV5-1 and TRBJ1-3; possible D gene TRBD1, 6 bases. The CDR3 covers 16 residues. Trimming stripped 3 bases from V and 4 bases from J, with 17 bases between. Germline CDR1 reads SGHRS; CDR2 reads YFSETQ. CDR3: CASSWDRITGGNTIYF. CDR3 sequence (DNA): TGCGCCAGCAGCTGGGACCGTATAACAGGGGGAAACACCATATATTTT.

A few counts support this clone. This chain connects TRBV30 to TRBJ2-3; unclear D gene. The CDR3 extends over 12 amino acids. Germline CDR1 is GTSNPN and CDR2 is SVGIG (reference sequence). Deletions cut 5 bases from V and 2 bases from J, with 8 bases between. This CDR3 reads CAWHRDTDTQYF. CDR3 bases: TGTGCCTGGCACAGAGACACAGATACGCAGTATTTT.

This clone has just a few counts. The chain uses TRBV6-5 and TRBJ1-1; 7 bases fit TRBD1. CDR3 length equals 13 residues. Germline values: CDR1 MNHEY, CDR2 SVGAGI. V was pared by 6 bases and J by 3 bases, with 4 bases of the junction left unmatched. CDR3 bases: TGTGCCAGCAGAGGAACAGGGGACACTGAAGCTTTCTTT. It encodes CASRGTGDTEAFF.

This clone was seen more than once but under ten times. The V gene is TRBV5-1, the J gene TRBJ2-1, with 9 nucleotides matching TRBD2. The J segment lost 2 bases and the V segment lost 3 bases, leaving 3 bases of the junction unmatched. The germline V gene encodes CDR1 SGHRS and CDR2 YFSETQ. This CDR3 has 15 residues. The CDR3 DNA follows: TGCGCCAGCAGCTCCCTAGCGGGGACCTACAATGAGCAGTTCTTC. It specifies CASSSLAGTYNEQFF.

This clone showed up just a few times. The J gene is TRBJ2-1, the V gene TRBV7-2, with 7 nucleotides matching TRBD2. The CDR3 contains 15 residues. V shed 5 bases, J shed 2 bases, and the junction held 6 bases outside the gene matches. Germline CDR1 SGHTA, CDR2 FQGNSA. The chain's CDR3 is CASSPTGTTYNEQFF. The DNA of the CDR3 is TGTGCCAGCAGCCCCACCGGGACTACCTACAATGAGCAGTTCTTC. Full variable domain (rest looked up from reference TRBV7-2 and TRBJ2-1): GAGVSQSPSNKVTEKGKDVELRCDPISGHTALYWYRQSLGQGLEFLIYFQGNSAPDKSGLPSDRFSAERTGGSVSTLTIQRTQQEDSAVYLCASSPTGTTYNEQFFGPGTRLTVL.

A few counts support this clone. The V call is TRBV5-8, the J call TRBJ1-5; D ambiguous. This CDR3 has 14 residues. The V end lost 4 bases, the J end lost 0 bases, and 8 bases lay between the germline ends. The germline V gene encodes CDR1 SGHTS and CDR2 YDEGEE. The CDR3 spells CASSPRDSNQPQHF. The CDR3 DNA reads as TGTGCCAGCAGCCCGCGGGATAGCAATCAGCCCCAGCATTTT.

This clone was seen more than once but under ten times. This chain uses TRBV27 with TRBJ2-7; D is unresolved. The CDR3 has 12 amino acids. The V gene lost 7 bases and the J gene lost 7 bases, with 14 bases spanning the gap. Germline V lookup: CDR1 MNHEY, CDR2 SMNVEV (reference sequence). The CDR3 DNA is TGTGCCAGCATCCCGGGTTACTGGGAGCAGTACTTC. Translated, it gives CASIPGYWEQYF.

The CDR3 bases are TGTGCCAGCAGCCCGCGAGGAGCGGGAGGCTCCTACGAGCAGTACTTC. The encoded protein is CASSPRGAGGSYEQYF. J is TRBJ2-7 and V is TRBV7-9; 9 bases match TRBD2. J lost 0 bases, V lost 5 bases, and 8 bases had no gene match. The CDR3 sequence is 16 residues long. Germline V gene sequence: CDR1 SEHNR, CDR2 FQNEAQ (reference sequence).

The rearrangement uses TRBV7-2 and TRBJ1-2; 8 nucleotides match TRBD1. The CDR3 is 14 residues long. V trimming: 6 bases; J trimming: 4 bases; junction bases outside the gene matches: 7. Germline CDR1 SGHTA, CDR2 FQGNSA. The CDR3 reads CASRPQGAFYGYTF. In DNA form, the CDR3 reads TGTGCCAGCAGACCTCAGGGGGCATTCTATGGCTACACCTTC.

J is TRBJ1-2 and V is TRBV2, with TRBD1 matching 7 bases. The CDR3 has 13 amino acids. Trimming at V came to 6 bases and at J to 6 bases, leaving 7 bases not matched to a gene. CDR1 and CDR2 (germline): SNHLY, FYNNEI. The CDR3 DNA follows: TGTGCCAGCAGACTACGGGACAGCGATGGCTACACCTTC. Translated, it gives CASRLRDSDGYTF.

This clone was seen only a few times. CDR3 protein: CASSYGAAGNTIYF. For the CDR3, the DNA is TGTGCCAGCAGTTACGGGGCAGCCGGAAACACCATATATTTT. The rearrangement uses TRBV6-5 and TRBJ1-3, with a tentative D call TRBD1 (5 bases). The V gene's germline CDR1 is MNHEY and CDR2 SVGAGI. With 2 bases removed from V and 4 bases from J, the gap between germline ends came to 9 bases. The CDR3 consists of 14 residues.

V is TRBV18 and J is TRBJ1-2, with D possibly being TRBD1 (5 bases). Trimming stripped 6 bases from V and 6 bases from J, with 11 bases between. The CDR3 contains 12 residues. The germline V gene encodes CDR1 KGHSH and CDR2 LQKENI. In nucleotides, the CDR3 is TGTGCCAGCTCCCACCCCAGGGATGGCTACACCTTC. Amino acid sequence: CASSHPRDGYTF.

The chain uses TRBV5-3 and TRBJ1-2; TRBD1 is a possible D gene (5 bases). TRBV5-3 is filed as an ORF, its function uncertain. The CDR3 runs to 12 residues. V was clipped by 6 bases and J by 6 bases, with 12 bases between them. The CDR3 here is CARTSRGNGYTF. As DNA, the CDR3 is TGTGCCAGAACCTCCCGGGGGAATGGCTACACCTTC.

This chain links TRBV19 with TRBJ1-2, with a tentative D call TRBD1 (6 bases). The CDR3 sequence is 15 residues long. The germline V and J ends were trimmed by 3 bases and 6 bases, with 17 bases remaining between them. The germline V gene has CDR1 LNHDA and CDR2 SQIVND (reference sequence). In DNA, the CDR3 is TGTGCCAGTAGTATTGGGACACACAGAACGGATGGCTACACCTTC. It specifies CASSIGTHRTDGYTF.

The chain has TRBV9 and TRBJ2-3; 8 bases fit TRBD2. The CDR3 totals 17 residues. V shed 4 bases, J shed 0 bases, and the junction held 10 bases outside the gene matches. Germline-derived CDR1 and CDR2 are SGDLS and YYNGEE. CDR3 nucleotides: TGTGCCAGCAGCCCCCCCGTGGTAGCGGGAAGCACAGATACGCAGTATTTT. Amino acid sequence: CASSPPVVAGSTDTQYF. Full variable domain (rest looked up from reference TRBV9 and TRBJ2-3): DSGVTQTPKHLITATGQRVTLRCSPRSGDLSVYWYQQSLDQGLQFLIQYYNGEERAKGNILERFSAQQFPDLHSELNLSSLELGDSALYFCASSPPVVAGSTDTQYFGPGTRLTVL.

The gene calls are TRBV4-1 and TRBJ2-5; D is unresolved. The CDR3 sequence is 12 residues long. Germline V CDR1 and CDR2: MGHRA, YSYEKL. V lost 0 bases and J 5 bases, leaving 4 bases between the germline ends. The CDR3 DNA reads TGCGCCAGCAGCCAAGAGGAGGAGACCCAGTACTTC. This encodes CASSQEEETQYF.

In its sample, this clone was seen a few times. CDR3 in DNA: TGTGCCAGCAGTTACTCCGGAGGTTACAATGAGCAGTTCTTC. This codes for CASSYSGGYNEQFF. The chain links TRBV6-5 to TRBJ2-1; perhaps TRBD2 as D (5 bases). Germline assignment: CDR1 MNHEY and CDR2 SVGAGI. This CDR3 contains 14 residues. Trimming removed 0 bases from V and 4 bases from J, with 7 bases in between.

Only a few counts were recorded for this clone. Sequence at one end of the junction differs from germline and may be a read error. The rearrangement links TRBV28 to TRBJ2-7; 7 bases agree with TRBD1. The CDR3 totals 12 residues. The germline V gene encodes CDR1 MDHEN and CDR2 SYDVKM. CDR3 sequence reads: CASQGVSSEQYF. The CDR3 region has the DNA TGTGCCAGCCAGGGGGTTTCCTCCGAGCAGTACTTC.

The sample holds a few counts of this clone. The V call is TRBV4-1, the J call TRBJ2-5; possible D gene TRBD2, 5 bases. V lost 3 bases and J lost 2, with 10 bases in between. CDR1 is MGHRA and CDR2 is YSYEKL in the germline V gene. The CDR3 has 14 residues. The CDR3, as DNA: TGCGCCAGCAGCCAGACTATCCCACAAGAGACCCAGTACTTC. Amino acid sequence: CASSQTIPQETQYF.

There are a few counts of this clone. The chain combines TRBV4-1 with TRBJ2-1; TRBD2 matches at 9 bases. The CDR3 has 17 residues. Germline lookup yields CDR1 MGHRA and CDR2 YSYEKL. The V gene end was trimmed by 4 bases and the J gene end by 4 bases; junction bases not matched to a gene: 11. The CDR3 is CASSPELAGGPYNEQFF. Written as DNA, the CDR3 is TGCGCCAGCAGCCCTGAACTAGCGGGTGGCCCTTACAATGAGCAGTTCTTC.

V usage is TRBV5-1 and J usage is TRBJ2-2; 8 bases align to TRBD2. J lost 2 bases, V lost 4 bases, and 4 bases had no gene match. From germline, CDR1 is SGHRS and CDR2 YFSETQ. CDR3 length: 15 residues. The CDR3 region has the DNA TGCGCCAGCAGCCGCGGGGGGATTAACACCGGGGAGCTGTTTTTT. Translation: CASSRGGINTGELFF.

The chain joins TRBV19 to TRBJ1-1; perhaps TRBD1 as D (5 bases). The germline V and J ends were trimmed by 3 bases and 3 bases, with 8 bases remaining between them. The CDR3 contains 13 residues. Germline V gives CDR1 LNHDA, CDR2 SQIVND (reference sequence). The CDR3 protein is CASSMVGDTEAFF. The CDR3 coding sequence is TGTGCCAGTAGTATGGTAGGGGACACTGAAGCTTTCTTT.